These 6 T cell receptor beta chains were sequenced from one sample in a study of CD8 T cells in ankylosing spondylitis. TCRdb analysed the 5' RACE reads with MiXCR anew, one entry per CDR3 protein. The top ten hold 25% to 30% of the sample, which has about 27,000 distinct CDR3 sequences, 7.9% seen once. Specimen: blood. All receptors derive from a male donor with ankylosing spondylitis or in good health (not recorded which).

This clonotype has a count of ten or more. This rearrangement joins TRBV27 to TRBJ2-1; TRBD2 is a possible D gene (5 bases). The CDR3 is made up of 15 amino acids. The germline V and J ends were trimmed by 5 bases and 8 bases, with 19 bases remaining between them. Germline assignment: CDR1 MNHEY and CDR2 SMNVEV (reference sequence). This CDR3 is CASSPSGVGSDEQFF. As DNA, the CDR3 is TGTGCCAGCAGTCCCTCTGGGGTAGGGAGCGATGAGCAGTTCTTC.

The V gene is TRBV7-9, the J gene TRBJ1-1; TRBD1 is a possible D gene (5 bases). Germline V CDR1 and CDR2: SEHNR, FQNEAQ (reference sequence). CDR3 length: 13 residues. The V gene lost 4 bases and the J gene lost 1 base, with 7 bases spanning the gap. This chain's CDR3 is CASSYTGNTEAFF. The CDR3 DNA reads TGTGCCAGCAGCTATACAGGGAACACTGAAGCTTTCTTT. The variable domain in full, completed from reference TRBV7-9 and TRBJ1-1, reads DTGVSQNPRHKITKRGQNVTFRCDPISEHNRLYWYRQTLGQGPEFLTYFQNEAQLEKSRLLSDRFSAERPKGSFSTLEIQRTEQGDSAMYLCASSYTGNTEAFFGQGTRLTVV.

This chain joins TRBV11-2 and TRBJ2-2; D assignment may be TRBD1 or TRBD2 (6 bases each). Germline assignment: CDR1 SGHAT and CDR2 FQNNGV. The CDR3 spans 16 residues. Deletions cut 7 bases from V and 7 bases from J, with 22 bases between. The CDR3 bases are TGTGCCAGCAACCCTATTCCCCGGGGGCGGGACGGGGAGCTGTTTTTT. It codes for CASNPIPRGRDGELFF.

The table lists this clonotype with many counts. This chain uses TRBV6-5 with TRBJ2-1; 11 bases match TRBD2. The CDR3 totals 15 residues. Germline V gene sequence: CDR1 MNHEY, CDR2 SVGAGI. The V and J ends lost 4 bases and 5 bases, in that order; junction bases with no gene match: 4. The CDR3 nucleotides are TGTGCCAGCAGTTTACTAGCGGGGGAGGACAATGAGCAGTTCTTC. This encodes CASSLLAGEDNEQFF.

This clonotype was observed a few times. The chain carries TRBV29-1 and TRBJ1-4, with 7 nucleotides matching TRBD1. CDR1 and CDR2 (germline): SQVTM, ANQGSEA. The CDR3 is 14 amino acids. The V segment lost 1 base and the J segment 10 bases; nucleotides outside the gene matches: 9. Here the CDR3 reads CSVEAARGSRKLFF. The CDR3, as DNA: TGCAGCGTTGAAGCTGCCAGGGGGAGTAGAAAACTGTTTTTT. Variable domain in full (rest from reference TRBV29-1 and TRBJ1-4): SAVISQKPSRDICQRGTSLTIQCQVDSQVTMMFWYRQQPGQSLTLIATANQGSEATYESGFVIDKFPISRPNLTFSTLTVSNMSPEDSSIYLCSVEAARGSRKLFFGSGTQLSVL.

For the CDR3, the DNA is TGTGCCAGCAGCTTAGGGGCAGGGGCTTCTAGCACAGATACGCAGTATTTT. It yields the protein CASSLGAGASSTDTQYF. This chain uses TRBV11-2 with TRBJ2-3; possibly TRBD1 for D (6 bases). V was cut by 1 base and J by 0 bases, with 14 bases left in between. The CDR3 totals 17 residues. Germline V gives CDR1 SGHAT, CDR2 FQNNGV.